This TCR beta chain is from a study of cytomegalovirus exposure and HLA in healthy donors. Across the whole study: It was reported in a later analysis that the 100 to 150 validation repertoires used the same platform as the 550 to 850 first-cohort repertoires.

Study outcomes and limitations: Most sequenced TCRs were rare (though some public TCRs occurred in many donors).

The method was immunoSEQ multiplex PCR; TCRdb's version includes in-frame clones alone and lacks a portion of them. The sample consists of about 330,000 clones, approximately 90% of them appearing once. This clone came up once. As yet, its antigen is unknown. Trimming took 0 bases from V and 6 from J, leaving 18 bases between them. The CDR3 is 16 residues long. Germline CDR1 SGHAT, CDR2 FQNNGV. Sequenced input: PBMCs. The rearrangement uses TRBV11-2 and TRBJ2-7; perhaps TRBD1 as D (6 bases). The TCR comes from a woman under 30 in good health and CMV-seronegative. The CDR3: CASSLDRVYREGEQYF. For the CDR3, the DNA is TGTGCCAGCAGCTTAGACCGGGTGTACAGGGAAGGCGAGCAGTACTTC.